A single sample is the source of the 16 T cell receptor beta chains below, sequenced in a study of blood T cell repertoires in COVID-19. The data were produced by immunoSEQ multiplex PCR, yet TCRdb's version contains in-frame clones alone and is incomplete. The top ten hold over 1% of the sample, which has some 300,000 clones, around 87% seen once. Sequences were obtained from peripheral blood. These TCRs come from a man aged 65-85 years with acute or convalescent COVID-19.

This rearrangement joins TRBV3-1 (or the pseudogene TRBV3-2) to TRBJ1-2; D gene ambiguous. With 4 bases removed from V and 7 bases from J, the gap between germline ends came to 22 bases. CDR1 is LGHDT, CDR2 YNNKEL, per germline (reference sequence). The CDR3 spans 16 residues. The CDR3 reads CASSLQGQRQTSGYTF. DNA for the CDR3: TGTGCCAGCAGCCTTCAAGGTCAACGCCAGACTTCTGGCTACACCTTC.

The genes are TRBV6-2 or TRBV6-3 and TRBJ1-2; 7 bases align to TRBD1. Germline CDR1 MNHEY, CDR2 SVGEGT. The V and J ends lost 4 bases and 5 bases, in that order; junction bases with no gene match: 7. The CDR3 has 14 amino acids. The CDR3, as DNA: TGTGCCAGCAGTTTCGCCGGGACAGATTATGGCTACACCTTC. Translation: CASSFAGTDYGYTF.

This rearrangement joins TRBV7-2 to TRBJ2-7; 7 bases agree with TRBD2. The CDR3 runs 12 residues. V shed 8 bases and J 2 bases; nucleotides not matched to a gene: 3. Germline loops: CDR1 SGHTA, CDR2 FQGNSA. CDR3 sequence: CASGGGAYEQYF. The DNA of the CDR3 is TGTGCCAGCGGTGGGGGGGCCTACGAGCAGTACTTC.

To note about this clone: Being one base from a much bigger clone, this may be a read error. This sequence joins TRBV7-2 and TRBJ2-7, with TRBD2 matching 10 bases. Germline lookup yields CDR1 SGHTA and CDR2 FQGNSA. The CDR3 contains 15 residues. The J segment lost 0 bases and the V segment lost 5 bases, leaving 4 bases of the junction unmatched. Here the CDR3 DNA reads TGTGCCAGCAGCCAAACTAGCGGGGACTCCTACGAGCAGTACTTC. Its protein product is CASSQTSGDSYEQYF.

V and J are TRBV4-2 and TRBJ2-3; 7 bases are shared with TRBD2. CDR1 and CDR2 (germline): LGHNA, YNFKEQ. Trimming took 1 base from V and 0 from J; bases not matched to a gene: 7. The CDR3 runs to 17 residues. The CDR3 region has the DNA TGTGCCAGCAGCCAAGGAGACCTAGCGGCAAGCACAGATACGCAGTATTTT. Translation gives CASSQGDLAASTDTQYF.

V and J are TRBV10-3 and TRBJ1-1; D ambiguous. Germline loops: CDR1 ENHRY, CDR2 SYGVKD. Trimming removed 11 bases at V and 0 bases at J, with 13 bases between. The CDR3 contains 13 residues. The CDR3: CAGGRELNTEAFF. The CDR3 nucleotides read TGTGCCGGAGGTCGGGAACTGAACACTGAAGCTTTCTTT.

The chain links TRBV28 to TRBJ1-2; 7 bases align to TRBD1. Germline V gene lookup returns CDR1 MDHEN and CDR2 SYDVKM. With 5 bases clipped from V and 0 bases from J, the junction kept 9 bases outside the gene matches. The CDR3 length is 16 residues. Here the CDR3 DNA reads TGTGCCAGCAGTAGACTCGGACAGGAATCTAACTATGGCTACACCTTC. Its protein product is CASSRLGQESNYGYTF.

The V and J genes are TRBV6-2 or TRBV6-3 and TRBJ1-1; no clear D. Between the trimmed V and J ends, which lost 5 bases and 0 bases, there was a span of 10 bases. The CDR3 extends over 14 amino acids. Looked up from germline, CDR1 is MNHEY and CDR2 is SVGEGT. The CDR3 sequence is CASSIGVLNTEAFF. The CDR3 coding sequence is TGTGCCAGCAGTATCGGAGTCCTGAACACTGAAGCTTTCTTT.

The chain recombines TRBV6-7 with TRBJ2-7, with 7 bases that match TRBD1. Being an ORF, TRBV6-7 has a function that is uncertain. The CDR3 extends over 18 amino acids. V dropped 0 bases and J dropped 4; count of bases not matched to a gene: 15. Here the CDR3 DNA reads TGTGCCAGCAGTTACTCCGGGACAGCAATAGCCGAGGAATACGAGCAGTACTTC. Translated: CASSYSGTAIAEEYEQYF.

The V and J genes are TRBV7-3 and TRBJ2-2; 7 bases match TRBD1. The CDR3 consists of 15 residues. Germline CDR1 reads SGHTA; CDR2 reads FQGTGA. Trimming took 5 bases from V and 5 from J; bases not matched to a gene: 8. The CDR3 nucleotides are TGTGCCAGCAGCCCCTCGACAGGGAATACCGGGGAGCTGTTTTTT. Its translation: CASSPSTGNTGELFF.

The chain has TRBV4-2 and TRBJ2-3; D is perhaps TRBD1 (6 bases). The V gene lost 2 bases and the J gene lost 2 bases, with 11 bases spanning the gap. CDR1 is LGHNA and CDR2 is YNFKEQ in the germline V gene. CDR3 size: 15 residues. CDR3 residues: CASSQHQGTTDTQYF. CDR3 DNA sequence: TGTGCCAGCAGCCAACACCAGGGGACCACAGATACGCAGTATTTT.

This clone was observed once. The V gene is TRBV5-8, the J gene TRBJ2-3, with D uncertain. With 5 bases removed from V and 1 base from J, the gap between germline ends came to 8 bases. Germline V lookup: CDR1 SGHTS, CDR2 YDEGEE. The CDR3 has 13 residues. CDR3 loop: CASRPGGTDTQYF. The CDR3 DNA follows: TGTGCCAGCAGGCCCGGAGGCACAGATACGCAGTATTTT.

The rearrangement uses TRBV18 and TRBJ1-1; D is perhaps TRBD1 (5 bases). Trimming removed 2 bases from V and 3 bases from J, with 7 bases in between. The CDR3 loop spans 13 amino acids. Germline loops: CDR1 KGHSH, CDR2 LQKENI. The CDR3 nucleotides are TGTGCCAGCTCACCAACGACAGACACTGAAGCTTTCTTT. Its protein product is CASSPTTDTEAFF.

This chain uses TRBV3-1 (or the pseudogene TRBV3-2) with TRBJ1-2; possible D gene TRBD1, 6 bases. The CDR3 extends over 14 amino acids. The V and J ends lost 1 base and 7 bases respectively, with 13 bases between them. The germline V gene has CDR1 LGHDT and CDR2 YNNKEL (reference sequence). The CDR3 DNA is TGTGCCAGCAGCCAAGGATACAGGGAGAGTGGCTACACCTTC. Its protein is CASSQGYRESGYTF.

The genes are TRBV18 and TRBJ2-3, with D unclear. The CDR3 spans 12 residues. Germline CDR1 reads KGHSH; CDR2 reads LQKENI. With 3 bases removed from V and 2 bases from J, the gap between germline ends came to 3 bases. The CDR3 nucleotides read TGTGCCAGCTCACCCTACACAGATACGCAGTATTTT. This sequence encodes CASSPYTDTQYF. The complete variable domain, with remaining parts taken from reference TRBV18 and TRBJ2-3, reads NAGVMQNPRHLVRRRGQEARLRCSPMKGHSHVYWYRQLPEEGLKFMVYLQKENIIDESGMPKERFSAEFPKEGPSILRIQQVVRGDSAAYFCASSPYTDTQYFGPGTRLTVL.

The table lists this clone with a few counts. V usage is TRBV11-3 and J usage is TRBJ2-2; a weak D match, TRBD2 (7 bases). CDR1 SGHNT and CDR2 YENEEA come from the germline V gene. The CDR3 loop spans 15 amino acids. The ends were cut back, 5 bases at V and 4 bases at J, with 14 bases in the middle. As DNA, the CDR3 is TGTGCCAGCAGCGTTAGGGGGGGCAGCACCGGGGAGCTGTTTTTT. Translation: CASSVRGGSTGELFF.